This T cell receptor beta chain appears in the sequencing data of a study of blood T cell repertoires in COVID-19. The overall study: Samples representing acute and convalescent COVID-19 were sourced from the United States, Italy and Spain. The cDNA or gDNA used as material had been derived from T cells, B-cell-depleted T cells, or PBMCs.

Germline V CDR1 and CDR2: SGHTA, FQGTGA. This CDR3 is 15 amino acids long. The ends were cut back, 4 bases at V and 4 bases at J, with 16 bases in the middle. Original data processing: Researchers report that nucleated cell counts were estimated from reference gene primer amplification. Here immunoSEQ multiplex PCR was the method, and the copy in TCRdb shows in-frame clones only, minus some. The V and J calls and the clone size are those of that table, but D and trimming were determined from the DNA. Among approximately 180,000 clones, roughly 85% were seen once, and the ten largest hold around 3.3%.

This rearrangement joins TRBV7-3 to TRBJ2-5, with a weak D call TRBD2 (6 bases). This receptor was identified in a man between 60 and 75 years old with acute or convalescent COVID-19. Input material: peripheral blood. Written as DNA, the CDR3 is TGTGCCAGCAGCTCGCACGGGACTTGGGGAGAGACCCAGTACTTC. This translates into CASSSHGTWGETQYF.